A single sample gave rise to the 8 T cell receptor beta chains below, sequenced in a study of liver allograft versus peripheral blood T cells. Study summary: Transplanted-liver and recipient peripheral blood T cell receptor repertoires were compared.

TCRdb independently ran MiXCR on the reads; one entry per CDR3 protein. The sample carries about 13,000 distinct CDR3 sequences, around 18% recorded once. The receptors here all came from a human patient who had a liver transplant. Some T cells may have originated in the graft donor.

This clonotype ranks as medium-sized. This chain connects TRBV19 to TRBJ2-1; D is undetermined. Trimming removed 3 bases from V and 2 bases from J, with 8 bases in between. Germline CDR1 is LNHDA and CDR2 is SQIVND (reference sequence). This CDR3 is built from 14 residues. CDR3 sequence (DNA): TGTGCCAGTAGTATGACTTCTACCTACAATGAGCAGTTCTTC. Residues: CASSMTSTYNEQFF.

In its sample, this clonotype was seen a few times. The chain joins TRBV20-1 to TRBJ2-1; D possibly uses TRBD1 or TRBD2 (5 bases each). Trimming stripped 6 bases from V and 3 bases from J, with 24 bases between. Germline CDR1 reads DFQATT; CDR2 reads SNEGSKA (reference sequence). The CDR3 is 17 amino acids. The CDR3 loop reads CSAPPLPGPKNYNEQFF. Written as DNA, the CDR3 is TGCAGTGCGCCGCCTCTACCGGGACCTAAAAACTACAATGAGCAGTTCTTC.

This clonotype has only one observation. The chain couples TRBV7-9 to TRBJ1-3, with 7 nucleotides matching TRBD1. Germline V gene lookup returns CDR1 SEHNR and CDR2 FQNEAQ (reference sequence). The CDR3 extends over 13 amino acids. After removal of 5 bases from V and 7 bases from J, the junction contained 5 bases not matched to a gene. The CDR3 reads CASSQRQGNTIYF. DNA for the CDR3: TGTGCCAGCAGCCAACGACAGGGCAACACCATATATTTT.

This clonotype was seen a few times. A junction boundary mismatches the germline segment, possibly from a read error. The chain uses TRBV11-1 and TRBJ2-7; 9 nucleotides line up with TRBD2. This CDR3 has 15 amino acids. Germline V CDR1 and CDR2: SGHAT, FQDESV (reference sequence). CDR3 residues: CASSLATSGSYEQYF. The DNA of the CDR3 is TGTGCCAGCAGCCTAGCGACTAGCGGCTCCTACGAGCAGTACTTC.

This clonotype was detected only a few times. V usage is TRBV28 and J usage is TRBJ2-5; 7 bases align to TRBD1. Germline V gene data show CDR1 as MDHEN and CDR2 as SYDVKM. This CDR3 spans 12 amino acids. J lost 5 bases, V lost 7 bases, and 4 bases had no gene match. CDR3 bases: TGTGCCAGCACTAGGGGGCTGGAGACCCAGTACTTC. Translated, it gives CASTRGLETQYF. Together with reference TRBV28 and TRBJ2-5, the CDR3 gives the full variable domain: DVKVTQSSRYLVKRTGEKVFLECVQDMDHENMFWYRQDPGLGLRLIYFSYDVKMKEKGDIPEGYSVSREKKERFSLILESASTNQTSMYLCASTRGLETQYFGPGTRLLVL.

This clonotype ranks as medium-sized. V is TRBV10-3 and J is TRBJ1-2; TRBD1 is a possible D gene (5 bases). V dropped 9 bases and J dropped 2 bases, with 28 bases sitting between them. Germline values: CDR1 ENHRY, CDR2 SYGVKD. CDR3 length equals 18 residues. CDR3 residues: CAMSSRQRRDVHNYGYTF. In DNA form, the CDR3 reads TGTGCCATGAGCAGCCGACAGAGAAGGGACGTACACAACTATGGCTACACCTTC.

This clonotype counts as medium-sized. The J gene is TRBJ1-2, the V gene TRBV19; D is ambiguous. Germline lookup yields CDR1 LNHDA and CDR2 SQIVND (reference sequence). The CDR3 is 15 amino acids. V was trimmed by 5 bases and J by 0 bases, leaving 13 bases between them. CDR3 amino acids: CASSVRGVPNYGYTF. For the CDR3, the DNA is TGTGCCAGTAGTGTACGCGGGGTTCCTAACTATGGCTACACCTTC.

This clonotype was found many times. The chain uses TRBV29-1 and TRBJ2-1; a weak D match, TRBD2 (5 bases). The CDR3 covers 13 residues. The germline V gene has CDR1 SQVTM and CDR2 ANQGSEA. The germline V and J ends were trimmed by 3 bases and 9 bases, with 15 bases remaining between them. The CDR3 nucleotides read TGCAGCGTTGAGGCCAGCTCCCGGGGTGAGCAGTTCTTC. Translated, it gives CSVEASSRGEQFF.